This T cell receptor beta chain emerged from a study of circulating CD8 cells and anti-PD-1 response in melanoma. Across the study: Every 2 weeks, patients got 3 mg/kg nivolumab intravenously. Responders had complete or partial responses; non-responders had stable or progressive disease. Study conclusions and caveats: Replicates were generally not done for experiments. Peptide assays on expanded sorted subsets replaced tumor-based reactivity testing.

From live CD3+CD8+TCRalphabeta+ cells, four PD-1 and/or TIGIT subsets were sorted. Trimming removed 9 bases from V and 4 bases from J; junction bases left unmatched: 9. The CDR3 contains 15 residues. Germline CDR1 and CDR2: SGHTA and FQGNSA. Each library started from around 15 ng of total RNA using the QIAseq Immune Repertoire TCR panel. TCRdb re-derived calls from the reads in MiXCR, one entry per CDR3 protein. The sample has about 500 distinct CDR3 sequences; approximately 6% are singletons. This clonotype is classed as medium-sized. Its antigen is as yet unknown. Sequencing was performed on CD8+ T cells from PBMCs, taken at baseline or after one month of anti-PD-1 therapy (not recorded which). This sequence was found in a human donor with melanoma. This chain joins TRBV7-2 and TRBJ2-1; 10 bases are a match to TRBD2. The CDR3 reads CASAMTSGSYNEQFF. The CDR3 DNA reads as TGTGCCAGTGCGATGACTAGCGGGTCTTACAATGAGCAGTTCTTC. Supplemented by reference TRBV7-2 and TRBJ2-1, the full variable domain reads GAGVSQSPSNKVTEKGKDVELRCDPISGHTALYWYRQSLGQGLEFLIYFQGNSAPDKSGLPSDRFSAERTGGSVSTLTIQRTQQEDSAVYLCASAMTSGSYNEQFFGPGTRLTVL.